The rows below give T cell receptor beta chains drawn from one sample of a study of T cells after yellow fever vaccination. TCRdb re-analysed the 5' RACE reads in MiXCR, keeping a single row per CDR3 protein. The sample carries about 110,000 distinct CDR3 sequences, 6.5% to 9% recorded once. The input for sequencing was CD8+ T cells sorted from PBMCs, taken 45 days after the yellow fever booster vaccination. Receptors originate from a young man who received the YFV17D yellow fever vaccine. CDR3s include the opening cysteine and the closing phenylalanine or tryptophan.

CASQVDEQFF	TRBV7-9
CASSVDGGTGNTIYF	TRBV9
CSATMGQGAYEQYF	TRBV20-1
CASSPRPQGMNTEAFF	TRBV11-2
CASSIYSRDTEAFF	TRBV19
CSVVGDSSYNEQFF	TRBV29-1
CASSAGINEQFF	TRBV5-6
CASSQTGASNQPQHF	TRBV6-1
CASSYPGSTYEQYF	TRBV7-9
CASSLPGLVGVEQYF	TRBV2
CASRPIRMSETQYF	TRBV12-2
CASSLAARPAETQYF	TRBV7-2
CASSTSGSYEQYF	TRBV7-6
CASSFLAGQETQYF	TRBV11-2
CASRYPGLAGVSSYNEQFF	TRBV2
CASSYSTEDGQETQYF	TRBV6-5
CASSFGGRGAFF	TRBV7-8
CASSLVWAINTEAFF	TRBV5-1
CASSQEISGLSSYEQYF	TRBV4-2
CASSFEVVDRAVLEQYF	TRBV28
CASTRDRGGTGELFF	TRBV28
CASSQGQFQPQHF	TRBV12-3/TRBV12-4
CASSLRHPRRTQYF	TRBV7-3
CASSLYSGPETQYF	TRBV12-3/TRBV12-4
CSASLGYFSDEQFF	TRBV20-1
CASSFPGTGGYEQYF	TRBV7-9
CASSSQFNEKLFF	TRBV27
CSVVGRQSYEQYF	TRBV29-1
CSARDLPSGAENIQYF	TRBV20-1
CATSDLGQGQATGELFF	TRBV24-1
CASSAKPPGGHPETQYF	TRBV6-4
CASSSWTGPYEQYF	TRBV27
CASKGLAGFTDTQYF	TRBV28
CSAREKGREQYF	TRBV20-1
CASRVAGNPSYEQYF	TRBV2
CASSPRGANTGELFF	TRBV7-9
CASSDPPWATQYF	TRBV2
CASSYPRTGAIYEQYF	TRBV6-5
CASSLGLAEPYEQYF	TRBV7-2